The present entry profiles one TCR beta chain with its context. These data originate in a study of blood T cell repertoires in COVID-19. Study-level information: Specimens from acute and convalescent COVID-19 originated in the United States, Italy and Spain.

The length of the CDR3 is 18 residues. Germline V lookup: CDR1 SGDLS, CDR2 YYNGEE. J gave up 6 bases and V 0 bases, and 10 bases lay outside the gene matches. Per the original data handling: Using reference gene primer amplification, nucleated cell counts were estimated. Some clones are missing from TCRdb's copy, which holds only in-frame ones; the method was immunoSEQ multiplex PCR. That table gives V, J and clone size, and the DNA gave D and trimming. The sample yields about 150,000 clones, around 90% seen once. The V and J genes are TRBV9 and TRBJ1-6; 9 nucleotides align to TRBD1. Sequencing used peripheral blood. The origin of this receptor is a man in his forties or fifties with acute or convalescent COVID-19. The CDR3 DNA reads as TGTGCCAGCAGCGTAGGGCCTCCGGGGACAGGGAGTAATTCACCCCTCCACTTT. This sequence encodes CASSVGPPGTGSNSPLHF.